Following are 31 T cell receptor beta chains from one sample sequenced in a study of blood T cell repertoires in COVID-19 (TCRdb year 2020). Library prep was done by the immunoSEQ multiplex PCR assay. TCRdb re-hosts the immuneACCESS table, in-frame sequences only. Its copies lack some clones; in the studies checked, an unresolved V gene accounts for under half of them, and the cause for the rest is not known. This sample lists about 140,000 clones; around 82% were detected once. The ten largest clones add up to 35% to 45% of the sample. Sequencing input: peripheral blood. The origin of the receptors is a human donor in a cohort sampled during active COVID-19.

The J gene is TRBJ1-1, the V gene TRBV3-1 (or the pseudogene TRBV3-2); no definite D call. V lost 0 bases and J lost 4, with 9 bases in between. The CDR3 is 14 residues long. CDR1 LGHDT and CDR2 YNNKEL come from the germline V gene (reference sequence). The CDR3 spells CASSQDTLSTEAFF. CDR3 nucleotides: TGTGCCAGCAGCCAAGACACCCTGAGCACTGAAGCTTTCTTT.

This clone has a handful of counts. This chain uses TRBV18 with TRBJ1-1; D is ambiguous. Germline loops: CDR1 KGHSH, CDR2 LQKENI. V was pared by 5 bases and J by 2 bases, with 9 bases between. This CDR3 is 13 amino acids long. The CDR3 sequence is CASSSQVNTEAFF. As DNA, the CDR3 is TGTGCCAGCTCATCCCAGGTCAACACTGAAGCTTTCTTT.

CDR3 sequence: CASSLGWGVGNTIYF. As DNA, the CDR3 is TGTGCCAGCAGTTTGGGGTGGGGGGTCGGAAACACCATATATTTT. The chain carries TRBV28 and TRBJ1-3, with a tentative D call TRBD1 (5 bases). The CDR3 has 15 amino acids. From germline, CDR1 is MDHEN and CDR2 SYDVKM. The V end was cut by 3 bases, the J end by 4 bases, with 13 bases between.

The chain is built from TRBV7-2 and TRBJ2-7; no firm D call. The CDR3 spans 14 residues. V was trimmed by 3 bases and J by 1 base, leaving 10 bases between them. Germline V gene sequence: CDR1 SGHTA, CDR2 FQGNSA. The CDR3 loop is CASSLTYSSYEQYF. Here the CDR3 DNA reads TGTGCCAGCAGCTTGACCTACAGTTCCTACGAGCAGTACTTC.

The V and J genes are TRBV19 and TRBJ1-2; 10 nucleotides line up with TRBD1. This CDR3 has 15 amino acids. The V gene end was trimmed by 5 bases and the J gene end by 7 bases; junction bases not matched to a gene: 10. Germline assignment: CDR1 LNHDA and CDR2 SQIVND (reference sequence). The CDR3 sequence is CASSPRSGTGVGYTF. In DNA form, the CDR3 reads TGTGCCAGTAGTCCCCGCTCTGGGACAGGGGTTGGCTACACCTTC. Full variable domain (rest looked up from reference TRBV19 and TRBJ1-2): DGGITQSPKYLFRKEGQNVTLSCEQNLNHDAMYWYRQDPGQGLRLIYYSQIVNDFQKGDIAEGYSVSREKKESFPLTVTSAQKNPTAFYLCASSPRSGTGVGYTFGSGTRLTVV.

This clone was picked up one time. The V gene is TRBV29-1, the J gene TRBJ1-1, with D maybe TRBD1 (5 bases). CDR1 is SQVTM and CDR2 is ANQGSEA in the germline V gene. CDR3 length: 13 amino acids. Trimming removed 2 bases at V and 3 bases at J, with 10 bases between. CDR3 DNA sequence: TGCAGCGTTGAAAGGTCCAGGGACACTGAAGCTTTCTTT. It translates to CSVERSRDTEAFF.

The gene calls are TRBV19 and TRBJ2-3; D perhaps matches TRBD1 (6 bases). V was pared by 1 base and J by 1 base, with 12 bases between. CDR1 is LNHDA and CDR2 is SQIVND in the germline V gene (reference sequence). CDR3 length: 16 residues. This CDR3 reads CASSIGETGGTDTQYF. CDR3 bases: TGTGCCAGTAGTATAGGGGAGACAGGAGGCACAGATACGCAGTATTTT.

This chain connects TRBV4-3 to TRBJ2-3; 7 bases are a match to TRBD2. This CDR3 comprises 14 residues. The V gene end was trimmed by 5 bases and the J gene end by 4 bases; junction bases not matched to a gene: 6. Germline CDR1 and CDR2: LGHNA and YSLEER. The chain's CDR3 is CASSTAGVPDTQYF. The DNA of the CDR3 is TGCGCCAGCAGCACGGCGGGGGTCCCAGATACGCAGTATTTT.

J is TRBJ2-3 and V is TRBV6-2 or TRBV6-3; D is uncertain. V dropped 4 bases and J dropped 7 bases, with 9 bases sitting between them. Looked up from germline, CDR1 is MNHEY and CDR2 is SVGEGT. The CDR3 is 12 amino acids. CDR3 in DNA: TGTGCCAGCAGTTCCCAGGCCCATACGCAGTATTTT. Translated: CASSSQAHTQYF.

V usage is TRBV14 and J usage is TRBJ1-2; TRBD1 agrees at 9 bases. V shed 1 base, J shed 2 bases, and the junction held 5 bases outside the gene matches. Germline-derived CDR1 and CDR2 are SGHDN and FVKESK. This CDR3 is 16 amino acids long. The CDR3 DNA sequence: TGTGCCAGCAGCCAAGGGTCTGGGACAGGGAACTATGGCTACACCTTC. This gives the protein CASSQGSGTGNYGYTF.

V is TRBV9 and J is TRBJ1-2; weak D call: TRBD1 (6 bases). V dropped 3 bases and J dropped 4 bases, with 13 bases sitting between them. The germline V gene has CDR1 SGDLS and CDR2 YYNGEE. CDR3 length: 14 residues. The CDR3 region is CASSADTGFYGYTF. CDR3 DNA sequence: TGTGCCAGCAGCGCCGATACAGGGTTCTATGGCTACACCTTC.

This clone has more than one count but fewer than ten. V usage is TRBV12-5 and J usage is TRBJ1-5; TRBD1 might be the D (6 bases). The CDR3 sequence is 15 residues long. CDR1 is LGHNT, CDR2 FRNRAP, per germline. V was clipped by 2 bases and J by 6 bases, with 14 bases between them. The CDR3 region has the DNA TGTGCTAGTGGTTTGTCAAACTACAGGGTTCAGCCCCAGCATTTT. Translating gives CASGLSNYRVQPQHF.

J is TRBJ1-1 and V is TRBV4-3; D remains unclear. Germline values: CDR1 LGHNA, CDR2 YSLEER. The V gene lost 5 bases and the J gene lost 1 base, with 11 bases spanning the gap. The length of the CDR3 is 14 residues. CDR3 region: CASSGRGANTEAFF. For the CDR3, the DNA is TGCGCCAGCAGCGGCCGGGGAGCGAACACTGAAGCTTTCTTT.

V is TRBV4-3 and J is TRBJ2-2; 7 nucleotides match TRBD2. The germline V gene encodes CDR1 LGHNA and CDR2 YSLEER. CDR3 length equals 16 residues. The V segment lost 1 base and the J segment 2 bases; nucleotides outside the gene matches: 4. In DNA form, the CDR3 reads TGCGCCAGCAGCCAAGCCCTAGCGGCAAACACCGGGGAGCTGTTTTTT. Translation: CASSQALAANTGELFF.

The chain is built from TRBV11-3 and TRBJ2-5; D gene uncertain. The V end lost 0 bases, the J end lost 5 bases, and 13 bases lay between the germline ends. The CDR3 is 15 residues long. Germline CDR1 reads SGHNT; CDR2 reads YENEEA. CDR3: CASSLDGSGLETQYF. CDR3 nucleotide sequence: TGTGCCAGCAGCTTAGACGGGTCCGGGTTGGAGACCCAGTACTTC.

The gene calls are TRBV7-9 and TRBJ1-2; 10 positions match TRBD1. J gave up 5 bases and V 4 bases, and 10 bases lay outside the gene matches. This CDR3 spans 16 amino acids. Looked up from germline, CDR1 is SEHNR and CDR2 is FQNEAQ (reference sequence). The CDR3 coding sequence is TGTGCCAGCAGCTCCGTCCCGGGACAGGGGAGGTATGGCTACACCTTC. Translated: CASSSVPGQGRYGYTF.

The chain joins TRBV4-3 to TRBJ2-1; D is perhaps TRBD2 (5 bases). CDR1 and CDR2 from the germline V gene are LGHNA and YSLEER. V was cut by 0 bases and J by 4 bases, with 10 bases left in between. The CDR3 extends over 15 amino acids. The CDR3 loop is CASSQEGSGYNEQFF. For the CDR3, the DNA is TGCGCCAGCAGCCAAGAGGGGAGCGGTTACAATGAGCAGTTCTTC.

The chain is built from TRBV28 and TRBJ1-5, with no clear D. This CDR3 is built from 14 residues. Germline V gene sequence: CDR1 MDHEN, CDR2 SYDVKM. Deletions cut 2 bases from V and 9 bases from J, with 14 bases between. The CDR3 sequence: CASSLGQALGPQHF. The CDR3 coding sequence is TGTGCCAGCAGTTTAGGGCAAGCCTTGGGGCCCCAGCATTTT.

This chain connects TRBV14 to TRBJ2-5, with 12 nucleotides matching TRBD2. The germline gives CDR1 SGHDN, CDR2 FVKESK. This CDR3 contains 18 residues. The trim removed 4 bases at V and 7 bases at J, leaving 16 bases unmatched. The CDR3 nucleotides read TGTGCCAGCAGCCCGTTCGCCAGGGCTAGCGGGAGGGCCTCGACCCAGTACTTC. It codes for CASSPFARASGRASTQYF.

This chain links TRBV21-1 with TRBJ2-7; the tabulated D call, TRBD1, remains unverified against the DNA. TRBV21-1 is marked as a pseudogene. This CDR3 contains 13 residues. The CDR3 protein is CATASTGNYEQYV. In nucleotides, the CDR3 is TGTGCCACGGCCTCGACAGGGAACTACGAGCAGTACGTC.

V and J are TRBV5-1 and TRBJ2-3, with D tentatively TRBD2 (5 bases). Germline V lookup: CDR1 SGHRS, CDR2 YFSETQ. Trimming took off 4 bases at V and 8 bases at J, with 11 bases between the two ends. The CDR3 runs 12 residues. CDR3 amino acids: CASSPGLSTQYF. CDR3 sequence (DNA): TGCGCCAGCAGCCCCGGACTCTCTACGCAGTATTTT.

The V call is TRBV29-1, the J call TRBJ2-5, with 7 bases matching TRBD1. After removal of 7 bases from V and 5 bases from J, the junction contained 16 bases not matched to a gene. This CDR3 region has 15 residues. Looked up from germline, CDR1 is SQVTM and CDR2 is ANQGSEA. CDR3 in DNA: TGCAGCGGGTCCAGACAGGGTACCCTGGGGGAGACCCAGTACTTC. Its protein is CSGSRQGTLGETQYF.

V gene TRBV7-2 combines with J gene TRBJ2-1; 13 positions match TRBD2. With 5 bases clipped from V and 7 bases from J, the junction kept 5 bases outside the gene matches. Germline CDR1 SGHTA, CDR2 FQGNSA. This CDR3 comprises 15 residues. This chain's CDR3 is CASSRTSGGVNEQFF. CDR3 bases: TGTGCCAGCAGCCGGACTAGCGGGGGAGTTAATGAGCAGTTCTTC.

The chain couples TRBV2 to TRBJ1-1, with unresolved D. V was clipped by 7 bases and J by 4 bases, with 10 bases between them. The CDR3 spans 12 residues. CDR1 is SNHLY and CDR2 is FYNNEI in the germline V gene. The chain's CDR3 is CASKIRFTEAFF. CDR3 sequence (DNA): TGTGCCAGCAAGATCAGATTCACTGAAGCTTTCTTT.

The chain links TRBV14 to TRBJ2-5, with D tentatively TRBD2 (6 bases). This CDR3 has 15 residues. Per germline, CDR1 SGHDN and CDR2 FVKESK. Trimming took 2 bases from V and 2 from J, leaving 12 bases between them. DNA of the CDR3: TGTGCCAGCAGCCAATGGGGGAGGTTTCAAGAGACCCAGTACTTC. The encoded protein is CASSQWGRFQETQYF.

V usage is TRBV5-6 and J usage is TRBJ2-5; D is unclear. Germline-derived CDR1 and CDR2 are SGHDT and YYEEEE. The CDR3 consists of 14 residues. The germline V and J ends were trimmed by 1 base and 2 bases, with 9 bases remaining between them. CDR3 residues: CASSLTGAQETQYF. The DNA for the CDR3 is TGTGCCAGCAGCTTGACCGGTGCTCAAGAGACCCAGTACTTC.

The gene calls are TRBV19 and TRBJ1-4; D not certain. The CDR3 consists of 18 residues. CDR1 is LNHDA and CDR2 is SQIVND in the germline V gene (reference sequence). Trimming pared 7 bases from V and 5 bases from J, leaving 26 bases between. The CDR3 spells CASTPIPIEGVGNEKLFF. The CDR3 DNA reads TGTGCCAGTACTCCTATCCCCATTGAGGGAGTGGGGAATGAAAAACTGTTTTTT.

V usage is TRBV4-1 and J usage is TRBJ1-2, with TRBD1 matching over 9 bases. The germline V gene encodes CDR1 MGHRA and CDR2 YSYEKL. This CDR3 is 15 amino acids long. Unmatched junction bases numbered 5, after V lost 4 bases and J lost 2 bases. The DNA for the CDR3 is TGCGCCAGCAGCCCGGGACAGGGAGTAAACTATGGCTACACCTTC. The encoded protein is CASSPGQGVNYGYTF.

This sequence joins TRBV6-6 and TRBJ1-2, with D unresolved. The V and J ends lost 0 bases and 0 bases respectively, with 8 bases between them. Germline V lookup: CDR1 MNHNY, CDR2 SVGAGI (reference sequence). CDR3 size: 15 residues. CDR3 sequence: CASSYSVASNYGYTF. DNA of the CDR3: TGTGCCAGCAGTTACTCGGTAGCTTCTAACTATGGCTACACCTTC.

The V gene is TRBV7-9, the J gene TRBJ2-5; 9 bases match TRBD1. This CDR3 comprises 14 residues. Germline values: CDR1 SEHNR, CDR2 FQNEAQ (reference sequence). The V segment lost 3 bases and the J segment 5 bases; nucleotides outside the gene matches: 4. This CDR3 is CASSFQQGAETQYF. The DNA of the CDR3 is TGTGCCAGCAGCTTCCAACAGGGGGCGGAGACCCAGTACTTC.

The gene calls are TRBV30 and TRBJ1-2; 9 positions agree with TRBD1. Germline CDR1 GTSNPN, CDR2 SVGIG (reference sequence). The junction had 4 bases not matched to a gene; V was cut back by 1 base and J by 4 bases. The CDR3 has 14 amino acids. The CDR3 DNA reads as TGTGCCTGGAGTGAGGGACAGGGCGCCTATGGCTACACCTTC. Its protein product is CAWSEGQGAYGYTF.